Shown below are 31 T cell receptor beta chains from a single sample sequenced in a study of OX40 agonist ivuxolimab in advanced cancers. The repertoire was sequenced with immunoSEQ multiplex PCR; TCRdb's copy has only in-frame clones and lacks some. The sample has tens of thousands of clones, around 83% seen once. The sequenced sample was CD4+ or CD8+ T cells sorted from blood, obtained in a trial of the OX40 agonist ivuxolimab. The receptors stem from an adult with an advanced solid tumor such as melanoma, head and neck, liver or kidney cancer.

J is TRBJ1-4 and V is TRBV9; 7 bases align to TRBD1. Germline trimming cut 5 bases from V and 5 bases from J; bases unmatched to any gene: 6. The germline V gene has CDR1 SGDLS and CDR2 YYNGEE. CDR3 length: 14 residues. The CDR3 spells CASSWGQSNEKLFF. The DNA for the CDR3 is TGTGCCAGCAGTTGGGGACAGTCGAATGAAAAACTGTTTTTT.

The chain combines TRBV7-9 with TRBJ2-2, with D tentatively TRBD2 (5 bases). Germline values: CDR1 SEHNR, CDR2 FQNEAQ (reference sequence). The CDR3 spans 14 residues. V lost 2 bases to trimming and J lost 5 bases, with 9 bases between them. CDR3 in DNA: TGTGCCAGCAGCTTAATACAGCGGACCGGGGAGCTGTTTTTT. This encodes CASSLIQRTGELFF.

The chain employs TRBV7-2 and TRBJ2-3, with D maybe TRBD1 (5 bases). The CDR3 spans 16 residues. Trimming cost V 1 base and J 5 bases, with 16 bases left between them. CDR1 is SGHTA, CDR2 FQGNSA, per germline. For the CDR3, the DNA is TGTGCCAGCAGCTTAGTGACGGCAGGGTCTGAAGATACGCAGTATTTT. It translates to CASSLVTAGSEDTQYF. Together with reference TRBV7-2 and TRBJ2-3, the CDR3 gives the full variable domain: GAGVSQSPSNKVTEKGKDVELRCDPISGHTALYWYRQSLGQGLEFLIYFQGNSAPDKSGLPSDRFSAERTGGSVSTLTIQRTQQEDSAVYLCASSLVTAGSEDTQYFGPGTRLTVL.

CDR3 sequence reads: CASSSRADTQYF. DNA for the CDR3: TGTGCCAGCAGCTCCCGGGCAGATACGCAGTATTTT. This rearrangement joins TRBV7-2 to TRBJ2-3; D gene unclear. The CDR3 runs to 12 residues. Trimming cost V 4 bases and J 4 bases, with 6 bases left between them. CDR1 and CDR2 from the germline V gene are SGHTA and FQGNSA.

The V gene is TRBV5-4, the J gene TRBJ1-1; 10 bases map to TRBD1. CDR1 is SGHNT, CDR2 YYREEE, per germline (reference sequence). Germline trimming cut 6 bases from V and 4 bases from J; bases unmatched to any gene: 9. The CDR3 is 15 amino acids. DNA of the CDR3: TGTGCCAGCACCAGACGGACAGGGGGGGGCACTGAAGCTTTCTTT. Its translation is CASTRRTGGGTEAFF.

The chain recombines TRBV4-2 with TRBJ1-3, with D hard to call. The CDR3 contains 14 residues. With 1 base removed from V and 3 bases from J, the gap between germline ends came to 7 bases. The germline gives CDR1 LGHNA, CDR2 YNFKEQ. CDR3: CASSQGDGGNTIYF. The CDR3 DNA follows: TGTGCCAGCAGCCAAGGCGACGGTGGAAACACCATATATTTT.

This sequence joins TRBV27 and TRBJ1-6; D remains unclear. There are 17 residues in the CDR3. Deletions cut 3 bases from V and 7 bases from J, with 19 bases between. The germline V gene has CDR1 MNHEY and CDR2 SMNVEV (reference sequence). DNA of the CDR3: TGTGCCAGCAGTTTTTTTCTATCTTACCGAGGGAATTCACCCCTCCACTTT. Translated: CASSFFLSYRGNSPLHF.

The V gene is TRBV19, the J gene TRBJ2-2, with 7 nucleotides matching TRBD1. With 5 bases clipped from V and 6 bases from J, the junction kept 6 bases outside the gene matches. CDR3 length equals 14 residues. Germline-derived CDR1 and CDR2 are LNHDA and SQIVND (reference sequence). CDR3 in amino acids: CASSPQTGSGELFF. In nucleotides, the CDR3 is TGTGCCAGTAGTCCTCAGACAGGGTCCGGGGAGCTGTTTTTT. Full variable domain (rest looked up from reference TRBV19 and TRBJ2-2): DGGITQSPKYLFRKEGQNVTLSCEQNLNHDAMYWYRQDPGQGLRLIYYSQIVNDFQKGDIAEGYSVSREKKESFPLTVTSAQKNPTAFYLCASSPQTGSGELFFGEGSRLTVL.

V gene TRBV18 combines with J gene TRBJ2-7, with TRBD2 matching 8 bases. The CDR3 has 16 residues. V gave up 2 bases and J gave up 2 bases; unmatched junction bases: 8. The germline gives CDR1 KGHSH, CDR2 LQKENI. Here the CDR3 reads CASSPNGGAVTYEQYF. CDR3 DNA sequence: TGTGCCAGCTCACCAAACGGGGGGGCTGTTACCTACGAGCAGTACTTC.

This clone was recorded once. The chain has TRBV29-1 and TRBJ1-2; D possibly corresponds to TRBD1 (5 bases). Germline V gene data show CDR1 as SQVTM and CDR2 as ANQGSEA. The CDR3 totals 13 residues. The V gene lost 7 bases and the J gene lost 3 bases, with 15 bases spanning the gap. The DNA of the CDR3 is TGCAGCGGATTGGGCAGGGCGGACTATGGCTACACCTTC. This sequence encodes CSGLGRADYGYTF.

The chain employs TRBV10-3 and TRBJ2-2, with no clear D. Germline loops: CDR1 ENHRY, CDR2 SYGVKD. CDR3 length: 14 amino acids. Deletions cut 2 bases from V and 5 bases from J, with 9 bases between. CDR3 coding DNA: TGTGCCATCAGTGAGACAGTTCCAACCGGGGAGCTGTTTTTT. It encodes CAISETVPTGELFF.

The V and J genes are TRBV19 and TRBJ1-5; 9 bases align to TRBD1. With 4 bases clipped from V and 2 bases from J, the junction kept 6 bases outside the gene matches. CDR3 size: 16 residues. The V gene's germline CDR1 is LNHDA and CDR2 SQIVND (reference sequence). The chain's CDR3 is CASSTTGGLGNQPQHF. The CDR3 DNA sequence: TGTGCCAGTAGTACTACAGGGGGCCTGGGCAATCAGCCCCAGCATTTT.

The chain recombines TRBV6-5 with TRBJ1-1; D gene ambiguous. In germline, CDR1 is MNHEY, CDR2 SVGAGI. V dropped 2 bases and J dropped 1 base, with 5 bases sitting between them. The CDR3 is 13 amino acids. DNA of the CDR3: TGTGCCAGCAGTTACCTAGGGAACACTGAAGCTTTCTTT. Protein product: CASSYLGNTEAFF.

The chain is built from TRBV27 and TRBJ1-2; the D gene is possibly TRBD1 (5 bases). Per the germline V gene, CDR1 is MNHEY and CDR2 is SMNVEV (reference sequence). The ends were cut back, 0 bases at V and 8 bases at J, with 10 bases in the middle. The CDR3 runs to 13 residues. The CDR3 is CASSLSAGNGYTF. The CDR3 DNA reads TGTGCCAGCAGTTTATCGGCAGGGAACGGCTACACCTTC.

This clone came up once. The chain has TRBV5-1 and TRBJ1-4, with 8 bases fitting TRBD1. CDR3 length: 15 amino acids. Germline loops: CDR1 SGHRS, CDR2 YFSETQ. Losses at the gene ends were 1 base for V and 8 bases for J; bases not matched to a gene: 7. CDR3 bases: TGCGCCAGCAGCTTGACGACAGGGGACGGGGAAAAACTGTTTTTT. Its protein is CASSLTTGDGEKLFF.

The gene calls are TRBV20-1 and TRBJ1-4; D uncertain. Germline-derived CDR1 and CDR2 are DFQATT and SNEGSKA (reference sequence). The CDR3 extends over 11 amino acids. V was cut by 1 base and J by 7 bases, with 4 bases left in between. In DNA form, the CDR3 reads TGCAGTGCTAGAGTCTTTGAAAAACTGTTTTTT. Its protein product is CSARVFEKLFF.

This sequence joins TRBV14 and TRBJ2-5, with D perhaps matching TRBD2 (7 bases). The V gene's germline CDR1 is SGHDN and CDR2 FVKESK. The CDR3 spans 16 residues. V was cut by 3 bases and J by 1 base, with 15 bases left in between. The CDR3 DNA reads as TGTGCCAGCAGCCAGCTTCGGGGGGCTTCCCAAGAGACCCAGTACTTC. This codes for CASSQLRGASQETQYF.

The chain couples TRBV27 to TRBJ2-7; tentatively, D is TRBD1 (5 bases). CDR1 and CDR2 from the germline V gene are MNHEY and SMNVEV (reference sequence). V was trimmed by 7 bases and J by 1 base, leaving 23 bases between them. This CDR3 region has 17 residues. CDR3 sequence reads: CASTYRRRATTSYEQYF. Here the CDR3 DNA reads TGTGCCAGCACCTACCGCCGCAGGGCTACTACTTCCTACGAGCAGTACTTC.

This clone appeared a few times. The genes are TRBV2 and TRBJ1-2; 8 bases match TRBD1. There are 13 residues in the CDR3. The J segment lost 5 bases and the V segment lost 5 bases, leaving 4 bases of the junction unmatched. CDR1 and CDR2 (germline): SNHLY, FYNNEI. This chain's CDR3 is CASSWTGSYGYTF. The CDR3 coding sequence is TGTGCCAGCAGTTGGACAGGGAGTTATGGCTACACCTTC.

V usage is TRBV5-4 and J usage is TRBJ1-1; no definite D call. Trimming stripped 4 bases from V and 5 bases from J, with 12 bases between. The CDR3 has 13 residues. Per germline, CDR1 SGHNT and CDR2 YYREEE (reference sequence). The CDR3 bases are TGTGCCAGCAGCCCCCGGACTTCGACTGAAGCTTTCTTT. It encodes CASSPRTSTEAFF.

V is TRBV7-3 and J is TRBJ2-1; 11 nucleotides agree with TRBD2. The germline V gene encodes CDR1 SGHTA and CDR2 FQGTGA. The ends lost 0 bases at V and 7 bases at J; junction bases unmatched: 11. This CDR3 has 18 amino acids. The CDR3 DNA sequence: TGTGCCAGCAGCTTAACTAGCGGGGGGGCCCCATCCATAAATGAGCAGTTCTTC. It translates to CASSLTSGGAPSINEQFF.

V is TRBV2 and J is TRBJ2-1; D is undetermined. The CDR3 runs 17 residues. The V gene lost 6 bases and the J gene lost 0 bases, with 18 bases spanning the gap. In germline, CDR1 is SNHLY, CDR2 FYNNEI. CDR3 amino acids: CASSVLHSRSSYNEQFF. The CDR3 coding sequence is TGTGCCAGCAGCGTTTTACATAGCCGGAGCTCCTACAATGAGCAGTTCTTC. The full variable domain, with the rest looked up from reference TRBV2 and TRBJ2-1, is EPEVTQTPSHQVTQMGQEVILRCVPISNHLYFYWYRQILGQKVEFLVSFYNNEISEKSEIFDDQFSVERPDGSNFTLKIRSTKLEDSAMYFCASSVLHSRSSYNEQFFGPGTRLTVL.

The chain joins TRBV19 to TRBJ1-4; no definite D call. Germline V gives CDR1 LNHDA, CDR2 SQIVND (reference sequence). The CDR3 totals 14 residues. V lost 6 bases to trimming and J lost 3 bases, with 11 bases between them. The CDR3 here is CASRKTNPNEKLFF. The CDR3 DNA reads as TGTGCCAGTAGAAAGACAAACCCTAATGAAAAACTGTTTTTT.

This clone was picked up one time. J is TRBJ1-1 and V is TRBV7-8; D gene ambiguous. CDR1 SGHVS and CDR2 FQNEAQ come from the germline V gene. V was cut by 0 bases and J by 7 bases, with 6 bases left in between. This CDR3 is 12 amino acids long. Here the CDR3 reads CASSLAMGEAFF. CDR3 nucleotides: TGTGCCAGCAGCTTAGCGATGGGTGAAGCTTTCTTT.

This clone occurred once. The CDR3 spells CSAWENYGYTF. CDR3 sequence (DNA): TGCAGTGCTTGGGAGAACTATGGCTACACCTTC. This sequence joins TRBV20-1 and TRBJ1-2; D is unclear. The V gene lost 5 bases and the J gene lost 2 bases, with 6 bases spanning the gap. The CDR3 has 11 residues. The germline gives CDR1 DFQATT, CDR2 SNEGSKA (reference sequence).

The chain joins TRBV7-2 to TRBJ2-1, with 8 bases matching TRBD2. The CDR3 spans 15 residues. Germline V gene data show CDR1 as SGHTA and CDR2 as FQGNSA. Germline trimming cut 2 bases from V and 9 bases from J; bases unmatched to any gene: 9. Here the CDR3 reads CASSLSFSGAGEQFF. The CDR3 bases are TGTGCCAGCAGCTTAAGTTTTAGCGGGGCCGGTGAGCAGTTCTTC. Full variable domain (rest looked up from reference TRBV7-2 and TRBJ2-1): GAGVSQSPSNKVTEKGKDVELRCDPISGHTALYWYRQSLGQGLEFLIYFQGNSAPDKSGLPSDRFSAERTGGSVSTLTIQRTQQEDSAVYLCASSLSFSGAGEQFFGPGTRLTVL.

This chain joins TRBV28 and TRBJ1-1; no clear D gene. CDR3 length equals 10 residues. CDR1 MDHEN and CDR2 SYDVKM come from the germline V gene. Trimming cost V 8 bases and J 11 bases, with 12 bases left between them. This CDR3 reads CASGERRAFF. The CDR3 DNA reads TGTGCCAGCGGGGAGAGAAGGGCTTTCTTT.

J is TRBJ2-6 and V is TRBV19; D uncertain. Germline-derived CDR1 and CDR2 are LNHDA and SQIVND (reference sequence). V lost 3 bases, J lost 0 bases, and 6 bases lay in between. This CDR3 is 15 amino acids long. The CDR3 nucleotides read TGTGCCAGTAGTATCGGAAGCTCTGGGGCCAACGTCCTGACTTTC. Amino acids: CASSIGSSGANVLTF. Variable domain in full (rest from reference TRBV19 and TRBJ2-6): DGGITQSPKYLFRKEGQNVTLSCEQNLNHDAMYWYRQDPGQGLRLIYYSQIVNDFQKGDIAEGYSVSREKKESFPLTVTSAQKNPTAFYLCASSIGSSGANVLTFGAGSRLTVL.

The chain employs TRBV28 and TRBJ1-6; TRBD1 might be the D (6 bases). This CDR3 has 16 amino acids. Trimming cost V 6 bases and J 10 bases, with 22 bases left between them. Germline V CDR1 and CDR2: MDHEN, SYDVKM. CDR3 region: CASRVLSWGHDSPLHF. CDR3 DNA: TGTGCCAGCAGGGTCTTATCGTGGGGGCACGACTCACCCCTCCACTTT. Complete variable domain (other parts from reference TRBV28 and TRBJ1-6): DVKVTQSSRYLVKRTGEKVFLECVQDMDHENMFWYRQDPGLGLRLIYFSYDVKMKEKGDIPEGYSVSREKKERFSLILESASTNQTSMYLCASRVLSWGHDSPLHFGNGTRLTVT.

The rearrangement uses TRBV5-1 and TRBJ2-7; D may be TRBD1 (5 bases). V lost 5 bases and J 0 bases, leaving 18 bases between the germline ends. From germline, CDR1 is SGHRS and CDR2 YFSETQ. This CDR3 region has 16 residues. CDR3 sequence reads: CASRIEGASSSYEQYF. CDR3 coding DNA: TGCGCCAGCAGGATCGAAGGGGCGTCATCCTCCTACGAGCAGTACTTC. Supplemented by reference TRBV5-1 and TRBJ2-7, the full variable domain reads KAGVTQTPRYLIKTRGQQVTLSCSPISGHRSVSWYQQTPGQGLQFLFEYFSETQRNKGNFPGRFSGRQFSNSRSEMNVSTLELGDSALYLCASRIEGASSSYEQYFGPGTRLTVT.

This chain connects TRBV5-1 to TRBJ1-1; tentatively, D is TRBD1 (5 bases). The CDR3 loop spans 15 amino acids. V was shortened by 4 bases and J by 0 bases, with 13 bases between the two germline ends. Looked up from germline, CDR1 is SGHRS and CDR2 is YFSETQ. The CDR3 spells CASSPGGFMNTEAFF. For the CDR3, the DNA is TGCGCCAGCAGCCCTGGGGGTTTCATGAACACTGAAGCTTTCTTT.